One and the same sample provided the 13 T cell receptor beta chains below, sequenced in a study of early T cells in non-severe SARS-CoV-2 infection (dated by TCRdb to the early 2020s). Preparation of the library involved 5' RACE. The reads were generated on a NextSeq 500. The raw public data were reprocessed by TCRdb itself: fastp quality trimming at Q25, MiXCR clonotype calling, in-frame beta chains only. Identical CDR3 proteins give one entry, which carries the most common genes and DNA. The sample table holds fewer than 85,000 distinct CDR3 sequences, of which around 13% were seen once. 1.4% of the sample is held by the ten biggest clonotypes. Sequencing was carried out using whole blood. These TCRs come from an adult who was a healthcare worker with PCR-confirmed SARS-CoV-2 infection or an uninfected control (not recorded which).

This clonotype was observed many times. This sequence joins TRBV4-3 and TRBJ2-3; 8 positions match TRBD2. The trim removed 1 base at V and 1 base at J, leaving 7 bases unmatched. The CDR3 sequence is 17 residues long. CDR1 and CDR2 from the germline V gene are LGHNA and YSLEER. The CDR3 DNA is TGCGCCAGCAGCCAAGTACTATGGACTAGCCGCACAGATACGCAGTATTTT. Translating gives CASSQVLWTSRTDTQYF.

The genes are TRBV7-2 and TRBJ2-3; D remains ambiguous. Between the trimmed V and J ends, which lost 2 bases and 5 bases, there was a span of 8 bases. The CDR3 totals 13 residues. Per the germline V gene, CDR1 is SGHTA and CDR2 is FQGNSA. CDR3 residues: CASSLLRRDTQYF. Written as DNA, the CDR3 is TGTGCCAGCAGCTTACTCCGTAGAGATACGCAGTATTTT. The full variable domain, rest sourced from reference TRBV7-2 and TRBJ2-3, is GAGVSQSPSNKVTEKGKDVELRCDPISGHTALYWYRQSLGQGLEFLIYFQGNSAPDKSGLPSDRFSAERTGGSVSTLTIQRTQQEDSAVYLCASSLLRRDTQYFGPGTRLTVL.

The chain links TRBV6-2 or TRBV6-3 to TRBJ2-7; TRBD1 might be the D (5 bases). CDR3 length: 12 residues. Deletions cut 7 bases from V and 2 bases from J, with 9 bases between. Germline assignment: CDR1 MNHEY and CDR2 SVGEGT. The chain's CDR3 is CASIGHPYEQYF. The CDR3 DNA reads TGTGCCAGCATCGGACACCCCTACGAGCAGTACTTC.

The chain recombines TRBV7-8 with TRBJ1-1; no clear D gene. The V end was cut by 2 bases, the J end by 5 bases, with 9 bases between. CDR3 length: 13 amino acids. Germline CDR1 SGHVS, CDR2 FQNEAQ. Here the CDR3 DNA reads TGTGCCAGCAGCTTAAGACACGGGACTGAAGCTTTCTTT. This sequence encodes CASSLRHGTEAFF.

This clonotype has a handful of counts. The CDR3 bases are TGTGCCAGCAACAGAGAGGAAAGTGAAAAACTGTTTTTT. It is translated as CASNREESEKLFF. V is TRBV6-1 and J is TRBJ1-4; D is ambiguous. Germline V CDR1 and CDR2: MNHNS, SASEGT. CDR3 length: 13 residues. The V gene lost 7 bases and the J gene lost 7 bases, with 13 bases spanning the gap.

Ten or more counts support this clonotype. This chain connects TRBV18 to TRBJ1-5, with a tentative D call TRBD1 (5 bases). V lost 2 bases to trimming and J lost 7 bases, with 9 bases between them. Germline V gene lookup returns CDR1 KGHSH and CDR2 LQKENI. This CDR3 comprises 13 residues. The CDR3 here is CASSPWGVQPQHF. In DNA form, the CDR3 reads TGTGCCAGCTCACCATGGGGGGTACAGCCCCAGCATTTT.

This clonotype appeared many times. This chain links TRBV10-3 with TRBJ2-3, with D unclear. Deletions cut 7 bases from V and 5 bases from J, with 13 bases between. In germline, CDR1 is ENHRY, CDR2 SYGVKD. The CDR3 consists of 13 residues. The CDR3 DNA reads TGTGCCATCAAGGGTAAGGCGGTAGATACGCAGTATTTT. Translating it yields CAIKGKAVDTQYF.

The V gene is TRBV7-9, the J gene TRBJ1-1; D not resolved. CDR3 length: 13 amino acids. From germline, CDR1 is SEHNR and CDR2 FQNEAQ (reference sequence). Trimming shortened V by 1 base and J by 10 bases, and 13 bases separated the two germline ends. The CDR3 loop reads CASSLDETTRAFF. CDR3 DNA: TGTGCCAGCAGCTTAGACGAGACTACGAGAGCTTTCTTT.

This clonotype was recorded many times. The V and J genes are TRBV19 and TRBJ2-1; a weak D match, TRBD1 (5 bases). This CDR3 comprises 16 residues. The V end was cut by 2 bases, the J end by 0 bases, with 11 bases between. Germline CDR1 is LNHDA and CDR2 is SQIVND (reference sequence). The CDR3 spells CASSISGRDSYNEQFF. CDR3 nucleotides: TGTGCCAGTAGTATATCGGGCAGGGACTCCTACAATGAGCAGTTCTTC. The variable domain in full, completed from reference TRBV19 and TRBJ2-1, reads DGGITQSPKYLFRKEGQNVTLSCEQNLNHDAMYWYRQDPGQGLRLIYYSQIVNDFQKGDIAEGYSVSREKKESFPLTVTSAQKNPTAFYLCASSISGRDSYNEQFFGPGTRLTVL.

This clonotype was observed at least ten times. The chain recombines TRBV9 with TRBJ2-3; 10 nucleotides match TRBD2. V dropped 0 bases and J dropped 3; count of bases not matched to a gene: 7. The CDR3 loop spans 17 amino acids. Germline lookup yields CDR1 SGDLS and CDR2 YYNGEE. The DNA of the CDR3 is TGTGCCAGCAGCGTAGTAGGAGCGGGGGGGAAAACAGATACGCAGTATTTT. Translation: CASSVVGAGGKTDTQYF.

J is TRBJ2-1 and V is TRBV29-1, with TRBD2 matching over 7 bases. Trimming took 5 bases from V and 5 from J; bases not matched to a gene: 6. The CDR3 runs 13 residues. Germline-derived CDR1 and CDR2 are SQVTM and ANQGSEA. DNA for the CDR3: TGCAGCGTTAAAGCGGGGCTACACAATGAGCAGTTCTTC. The encoded protein is CSVKAGLHNEQFF.

The CDR3 DNA reads as TGTGCCAGCAGTGATGTGGGACTAGCGGCACAAGAGACCCAGTACTTC. Translated: CASSDVGLAAQETQYF. V gene TRBV25-1 combines with J gene TRBJ2-5; the match to TRBD2 covers 11 bases. Germline CDR1 MGHDK, CDR2 SYGVNS. The CDR3 loop spans 16 amino acids. V lost 3 bases to trimming and J lost 2 bases; unmatched junction nucleotides: 5.

The chain employs TRBV6-1 and TRBJ1-6, with D perhaps matching TRBD1 (6 bases). The V end was cut by 8 bases, the J end by 7 bases, with 15 bases between. CDR3 size: 14 residues. Per germline, CDR1 MNHNS and CDR2 SASEGT. In DNA form, the CDR3 reads TGTGCCAGCGACGGACAGCGCACAAATTCACCCCTCCACTTT. Its protein product is CASDGQRTNSPLHF.